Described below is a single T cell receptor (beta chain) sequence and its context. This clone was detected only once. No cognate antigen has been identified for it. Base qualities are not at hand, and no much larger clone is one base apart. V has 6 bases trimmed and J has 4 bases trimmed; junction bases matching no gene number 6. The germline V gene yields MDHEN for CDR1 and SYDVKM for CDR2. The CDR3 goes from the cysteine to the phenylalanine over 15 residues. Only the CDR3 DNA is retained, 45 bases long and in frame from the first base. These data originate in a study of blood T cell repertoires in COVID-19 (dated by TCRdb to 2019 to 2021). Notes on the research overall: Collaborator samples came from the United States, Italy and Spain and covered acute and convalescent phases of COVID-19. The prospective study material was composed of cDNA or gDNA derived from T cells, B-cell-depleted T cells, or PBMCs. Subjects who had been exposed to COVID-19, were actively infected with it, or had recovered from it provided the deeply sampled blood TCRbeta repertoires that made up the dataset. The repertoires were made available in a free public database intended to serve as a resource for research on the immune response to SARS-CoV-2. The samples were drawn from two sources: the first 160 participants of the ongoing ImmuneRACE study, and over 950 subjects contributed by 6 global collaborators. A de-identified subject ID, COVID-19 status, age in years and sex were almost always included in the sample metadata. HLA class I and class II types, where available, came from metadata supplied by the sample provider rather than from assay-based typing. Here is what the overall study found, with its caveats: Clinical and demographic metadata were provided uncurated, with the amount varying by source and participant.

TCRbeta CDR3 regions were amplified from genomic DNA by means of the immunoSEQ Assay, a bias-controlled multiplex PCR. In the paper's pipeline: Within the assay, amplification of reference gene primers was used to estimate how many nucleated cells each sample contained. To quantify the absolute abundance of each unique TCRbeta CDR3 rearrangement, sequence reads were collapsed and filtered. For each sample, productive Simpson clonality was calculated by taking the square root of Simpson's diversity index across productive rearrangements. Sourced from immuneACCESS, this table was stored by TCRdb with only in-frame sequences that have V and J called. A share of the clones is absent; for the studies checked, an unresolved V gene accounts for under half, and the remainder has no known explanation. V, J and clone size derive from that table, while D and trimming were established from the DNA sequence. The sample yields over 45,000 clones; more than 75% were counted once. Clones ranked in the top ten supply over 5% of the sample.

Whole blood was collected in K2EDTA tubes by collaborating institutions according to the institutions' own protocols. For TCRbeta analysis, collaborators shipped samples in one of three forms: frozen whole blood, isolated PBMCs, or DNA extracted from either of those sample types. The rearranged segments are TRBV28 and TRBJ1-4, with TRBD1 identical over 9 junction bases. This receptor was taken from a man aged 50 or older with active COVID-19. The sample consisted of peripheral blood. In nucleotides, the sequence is TGTGCCAGCAGAGGACAGGGGAGGGTTAATGAAAAACTGTTTTTT. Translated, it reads CASRGQGRVNEKLFF.